This T cell receptor beta chain was observed in a study of control samples from healthy donors and cancer patients. The CDR3 is 16 residues long. V was shortened by 7 bases and J by 4 bases, with 21 bases between the two germline ends. Germline V lookup: CDR1 MRHNA, CDR2 SNTAGT. Generated by immunoSEQ multiplex PCR, the TCRdb table keeps only in-frame clones and is missing some. This table holds 150,000 to 200,000 clones, roughly 92% found once. Sequenced sample: blood. This chain uses TRBV6-4 with TRBJ2-3; D is ambiguous. The receptor was derived from a young man in good health. The CDR3 DNA reads as TGTGCCAGCAACGAAACCGGTTCAAGCCTCCCAGATACGCAGTATTTT. Protein product: CASNETGSSLPDTQYF.